The following is a T cell receptor (beta chain) sequence with its context. One entry per CDR3 protein, called by TCRdb with MiXCR from the RT-PCR reads. The repertoire has about 680,000 distinct CDR3 sequences, approximately 15% of them found once; the top ten carry roughly 3.6%. The CDR3 runs to 18 residues. Germline lookup yields CDR1 LNHNV and CDR2 YYDKDF (reference sequence). V shed 2 bases, J shed 1 base, and the junction held 5 bases outside the gene matches. This sequence joins TRBV15 and TRBJ2-3; TRBD2 aligns across 14 bases. This receptor was identified in a female donor in good health, serving as a healthy control. Sequencing input: memory CD4+ T cells from blood. The CDR3 DNA is TGTGCCACCAGCAGAAGACTAGCGGGGGGGGAAGGCACAGATACGCAGTATTTT. Protein sequence: CATSRRLAGGEGTDTQYF.